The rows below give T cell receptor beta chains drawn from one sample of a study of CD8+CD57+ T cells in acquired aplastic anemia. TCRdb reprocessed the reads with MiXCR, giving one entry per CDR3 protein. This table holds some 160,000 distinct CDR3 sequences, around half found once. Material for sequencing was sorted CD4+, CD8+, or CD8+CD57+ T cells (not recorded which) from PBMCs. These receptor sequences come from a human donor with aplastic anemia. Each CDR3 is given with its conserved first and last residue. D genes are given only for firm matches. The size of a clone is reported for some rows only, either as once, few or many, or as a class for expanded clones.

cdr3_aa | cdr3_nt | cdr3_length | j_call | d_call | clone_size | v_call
CASSFGGSREQYF | TGTGCCAGCAGCTTTGGTGGCAGTCGGGAGCAGTACTTC | 13 | TRBJ2-7 | - | many | TRBV7-9
CASSLATGAGTEAFF | TGTGCCAGCAGTTTAGCGACAGGGGCGGGAACTGAAGCTTTCTTT | 15 | TRBJ1-1 | TRBD1 | many | TRBV12-3/TRBV12-4
CASSPPRTGGLHEQYF | TGCGCCAGCAGCCCTCCCAGGACAGGGGGCTTACACGAGCAGTACTTC | 16 | TRBJ2-7 | TRBD1 | many | TRBV4-1
CASSRDSNTEAFF | TGTGCCAGCAGCCGGGACAGCAACACTGAAGCTTTCTTT | 13 | TRBJ1-1 | TRBD1 | many | TRBV7-2
CATSDPGRYNEQFF | TGTGCCACCAGTGATCCCGGACGGTACAATGAGCAGTTCTTC | 14 | TRBJ2-1 | - | - | TRBV24-1
CASSTRQGNTGELFF | TGTGCCAGCAGCACACGACAGGGTAACACCGGGGAGCTGTTTTTT | 15 | TRBJ2-2 | TRBD1 | many | TRBV7-2
CASCSPGQGSETQYF | TGTGCCAGCTGTTCCCCGGGACAGGGCTCAGAGACCCAGTACTTC | 15 | TRBJ2-5 | TRBD1 | many | TRBV28
CSARDHDYGYTF | TGCAGTGCTAGAGATCATGACTATGGCTACACCTTC | 12 | TRBJ1-2 | - | - | TRBV20-1
CASSLDIIQPLHF | TGTGCCAGCAGCTTAGACATAATTCAGCCCCTCCACTTT | 13 | TRBJ1-6 | - | many | TRBV7-8
CASSLGVAGGQETQYF | TGTGCCAGCAGCTTAGGGGTAGCGGGGGGCCAAGAGACCCAGTACTTC | 16 | TRBJ2-5 | TRBD2 | once | TRBV7-2
CASSYSEGWRNTIYF | TGTGCCAGCAGTTACTCGGAGGGATGGAGGAACACCATATATTTT | 15 | TRBJ1-3 | - | - | TRBV6-2/TRBV6-3
CAISESRTAYEQYF | TGTGCCATCAGTGAGTCGCGGACAGCCTACGAGCAGTACTTC | 14 | TRBJ2-7 | - | - | TRBV10-3
CSAITGVSYEQYF | TGCAGTGCTATTACAGGGGTTTCCTACGAGCAGTACTTC | 13 | TRBJ2-7 | TRBD1 | many | TRBV20-1
CASSIGQRSGYGYTF | TGTGCCAGTAGTATCGGACAGCGTAGTGGGTATGGCTACACCTTC | 15 | TRBJ1-2 | - | - | TRBV19
CASSVGVRTEAFF | TGTGCCAGCAGCGTAGGAGTCAGGACTGAAGCTTTCTTT | 13 | TRBJ1-1 | - | - | TRBV5-6
CASSPNRGPAGNTIYF | TGTGCCAGTAGTCCTAATCGAGGACCGGCTGGAAACACCATATATTTT | 16 | TRBJ1-3 | - | many | TRBV19
CASSQGTGDYGYTF | TGTGCCAGCAGTCAAGGGACAGGGGACTATGGCTACACCTTC | 14 | TRBJ1-2 | TRBD1 | many | TRBV12-3/TRBV12-4
CASSLPGRDTGELFF | TGTGCCAGCAGCCTACCGGGACGGGACACCGGGGAGCTGTTTTTT | 15 | TRBJ2-2 | - | many | TRBV5-4
CAISVGTSGSYYEQYF | TGTGCCATCAGCGTCGGGACTAGCGGGAGTTACTACGAGCAGTACTTC | 16 | TRBJ2-7 | TRBD2 | - | TRBV10-3
CASSPTGLSQETQYF | TGTGCCAGCAGCCCTACGGGACTGAGCCAAGAGACCCAGTACTTC | 15 | TRBJ2-5 | - | - | TRBV7-3
CASSPGQPYGYTF | TGTGCCAGCAGTCCCGGACAGCCCTATGGCTACACCTTC | 13 | TRBJ1-2 | - | many | TRBV12-3/TRBV12-4
CASSFVAETRYF | TGTGCCAGCAGCTTTGTGGCGGAGACACGGTATTTT | 12 | TRBJ2-3 | - | - | TRBV7-9
CASSLASDTDTQYF | TGCGCCAGCAGCTTGGCTAGCGACACAGATACGCAGTATTTT | 14 | TRBJ2-3 | - | many | TRBV5-1
CASTTSGANVLTF | TGTGCCAGCACGACGTCTGGGGCCAACGTCCTGACTTTC | 13 | TRBJ2-6 | - | many | TRBV6-1
CSAREGGAYGYTF | TGCAGTGCTAGAGAAGGGGGCGCTTATGGCTACACCTTC | 13 | TRBJ1-2 | TRBD1 | many | TRBV20-1
CACSLGRGSIYGYTF | TGCGCCTGCAGCTTAGGCAGGGGGTCCATCTATGGCTACACCTTC | 15 | TRBJ1-2 | TRBD1 | once | TRBV5-1
CATSRGAGYEQYF | TGTGCCACGTCCCGGGGGGCCGGTTACGAGCAGTACTTC | 13 | TRBJ2-7 | - | many | TRBV15
CASSLVTGNSYEQYF | TGTGCCAGCAGCCTAGTGACGGGAAACTCCTACGAGCAGTACTTC | 15 | TRBJ2-7 | - | many | TRBV7-9
CASSSTGSEETQYF | TGTGCCAGTAGCTCGACAGGGTCCGAGGAGACCCAGTACTTC | 14 | TRBJ2-5 | TRBD1 | many | TRBV19
CASSLFGLASTDTQYF | TGTGCCAGCAGCCTATTCGGACTAGCCAGCACAGATACGCAGTATTTT | 16 | TRBJ2-3 | TRBD2 | - | TRBV7-3
CASSDYQAGLYEQYF | TGTGCCAGCAGTGATTACCAGGCAGGGTTATACGAGCAGTACTTC | 15 | TRBJ2-7 | - | - | TRBV2
CSARDLGINEKLFF | TGCAGTGCTAGAGATCTAGGGATTAATGAAAAACTGTTTTTT | 14 | TRBJ1-4 | - | many | TRBV20-1
CASSEGTAAHEQFF | TGTGCCAGCAGTGAAGGGACAGCAGCCCATGAGCAGTTCTTC | 14 | TRBJ2-1 | TRBD1 | - | TRBV25-1
CAWSVHTGELFF | TGTGCCTGGAGTGTACACACCGGGGAGCTGTTTTTT | 12 | TRBJ2-2 | - | - | TRBV30
CASSLAGGPGTVDGYTF | TGTGCCAGCAGCTTGGCGGGGGGACCCGGGACGGTCGATGGCTACACCTTC | 17 | TRBJ1-2 | - | many | TRBV7-2
CASSLRETSGEQYF | TGTGCCAGCAGCCTTAGGGAGACTAGCGGCGAGCAGTACTTC | 14 | TRBJ2-7 | TRBD2 | many | TRBV3-1
CSATSTYAF | TGCAGTGCCACTTCGACCTACGCCTTC | 9 | TRBJ1-2 | - | - | TRBV20-1
CASSPGQGGTEAFF | TGTGCCAGCAGCCCCGGACAGGGAGGAACTGAAGCTTTCTTT | 14 | TRBJ1-1 | TRBD1 | many | TRBV5-1
CASSASGGEQFF | TGTGCCAGCAGCGCTTCTGGGGGCGAGCAGTTCTTC | 12 | TRBJ2-1 | - | - | TRBV11-3
CASSGSADRSYEQYF | TGTGCCAGCAGCGGCTCTGCGGACAGGTCCTACGAGCAGTACTTC | 15 | TRBJ2-7 | TRBD1 | many | TRBV4-2
CSSLAGVVSNEQFF | TGCAGCTCCCTAGCGGGAGTAGTGTCCAATGAGCAGTTCTTC | 14 | TRBJ2-1 | TRBD2 | - | TRBV29-1
CASTWVANTGELFF | TGTGCCAGCACCTGGGTTGCGAACACCGGGGAGCTGTTTTTT | 14 | TRBJ2-2 | - | - | TRBV7-2
CASSLTGGPYNSPLHF | TGTGCCAGCAGCTTAACTGGGGGGCCCTATAATTCACCCCTCCATTTT | 16 | TRBJ1-6 | - | once | TRBV7-3
CATSGRQNNEQFF | TGTGCCACCAGCGGGAGACAGAACAATGAGCAGTTCTTC | 13 | TRBJ2-1 | - | - | TRBV15
CASSMTSSQYEKYF | TGTGCCAGTAGTATGACCAGCAGCCAATACGAGAAGTACTTC | 14 | TRBJ2-7 | - | - | TRBV19
CASSMGQRETEAFF | TGTGCCAGTAGTATGGGACAGCGGGAGACTGAAGCTTTCTTT | 14 | TRBJ1-1 | TRBD1 | many | TRBV19
CASNSVGGVTGELFF | TGTGCCAGTAACTCAGTGGGAGGGGTCACCGGGGAGCTGTTTTTT | 15 | TRBJ2-2 | TRBD2 | many | TRBV19
CASSPEGAQEYSNSPLHF | TGTGCCAGCAGTCCCGAAGGGGCCCAGGAATATTCGAATTCACCCCTCCACTTT | 18 | TRBJ1-6 | - | - | TRBV2
CSAAHGDNEQFF | TGCAGTGCCGCACATGGGGACAATGAGCAGTTCTTC | 12 | TRBJ2-1 | - | - | TRBV20-1
CASSSGVDGYTF | TGTGCCAGCAGCTCTGGGGTCGATGGCTACACCTTC | 12 | TRBJ1-2 | - | - | TRBV9
CASSLGPGLLYNEQFF | TGTGCCAGCAGCTTAGGGCCGGGCCTACTTTACAATGAGCAGTTCTTC | 16 | TRBJ2-1 | - | - | TRBV7-2
CASSYSTLGNYGYTF | TGTGCCAGCAGTTACTCGACTCTTGGGAACTATGGCTACACCTTC | 15 | TRBJ1-2 | - | once | TRBV6-2/TRBV6-3